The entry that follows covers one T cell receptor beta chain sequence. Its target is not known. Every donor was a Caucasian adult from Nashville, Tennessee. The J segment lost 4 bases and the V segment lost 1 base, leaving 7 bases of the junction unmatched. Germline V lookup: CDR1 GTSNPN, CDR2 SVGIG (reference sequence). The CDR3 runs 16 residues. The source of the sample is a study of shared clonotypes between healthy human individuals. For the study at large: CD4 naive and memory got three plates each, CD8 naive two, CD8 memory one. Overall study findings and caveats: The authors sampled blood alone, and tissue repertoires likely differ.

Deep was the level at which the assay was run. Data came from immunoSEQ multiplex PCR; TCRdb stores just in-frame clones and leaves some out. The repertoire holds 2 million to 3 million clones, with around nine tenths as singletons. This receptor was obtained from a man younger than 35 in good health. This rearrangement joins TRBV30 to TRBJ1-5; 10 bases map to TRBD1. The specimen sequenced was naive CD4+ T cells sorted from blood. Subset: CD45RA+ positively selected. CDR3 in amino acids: CAWSADRGSINQPQHF. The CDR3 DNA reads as TGTGCCTGGAGTGCGGACAGGGGGTCTATAAATCAGCCCCAGCATTTT.